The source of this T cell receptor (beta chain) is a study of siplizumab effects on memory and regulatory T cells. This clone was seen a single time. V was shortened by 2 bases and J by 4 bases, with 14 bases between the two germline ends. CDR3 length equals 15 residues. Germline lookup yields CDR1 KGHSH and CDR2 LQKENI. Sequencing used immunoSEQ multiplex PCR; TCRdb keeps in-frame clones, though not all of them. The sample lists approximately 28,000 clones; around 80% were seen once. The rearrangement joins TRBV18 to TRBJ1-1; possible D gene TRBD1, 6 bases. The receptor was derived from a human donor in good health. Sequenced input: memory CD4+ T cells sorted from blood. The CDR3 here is CASSPAGRGGTEAFF. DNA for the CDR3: TGTGCCAGCTCACCAGCGGGCAGGGGAGGCACTGAAGCTTTCTTT.